This record looks at one T cell receptor beta chain sequence and its context. Some clones are missing from TCRdb's copy, which holds only in-frame ones; the method was immunoSEQ multiplex PCR. The profile shows about 80,000 clones, about 86% of them singletons. This sample is drawn from a study of OX40 agonist ivuxolimab in advanced cancers. This CDR3 has 15 amino acids. Trimming pared 2 bases from V and 0 bases from J, leaving 7 bases between. The sequence came from an adult with an advanced solid tumor such as melanoma, head and neck, liver or kidney cancer. The sequencing used CD4+ or CD8+ T cells sorted from blood, collected in a trial of the OX40 agonist ivuxolimab. The chain has TRBV23-1 and TRBJ2-2; D is possibly TRBD1 (5 bases). TRBV23-1 has ORF status, its function being uncertain. The CDR3 coding sequence is TGCGCCAGCAGTCAACGACAGCCGAACACCGGGGAGCTGTTTTTT. It translates to CASSQRQPNTGELFF.